This TCR beta chain was profiled in a study of graft-versus-host responses after intestinal transplantation (TCRdb year 2021). General notes on the study: Recipients received multivisceral, liver-intestinal, or isolated intestinal transplants. All recipients received anti-thymocyte globulin induction followed by maintenance tacrolimus and steroids for three to four years. Bulk TCR-beta CDR3 sequencing was used to track graft-versus-host and host-versus-graft alloreactive T cell clones in the graft, circulation and bone marrow after intestinal transplantation. To identify alloreactive clones, pre-transplant mixed lymphocyte reaction products were sequenced and compared with unstimulated pre-transplant donor and recipient T cells. The cohort enrolled 20 to 30 intestinal transplant recipients including one retransplant, and a few patients lacking pretransplant specimens were excluded. Donor T cell macrochimerism was defined as a peak of at least 4% donor T cells among recipient peripheral blood mononuclear cells. Instead of going to the commercial service, samples from a few later patients were sequenced in-house on an Illumina MiSeq and processed with MiXCR.

General study outcomes and caveats: Peak levels of circulating GvH clones were associated with declines in HvG clones early after transplant. The conclusions were limited by the relatively low number and heterogeneity of the intestinal transplant patients. High GvH to HvG T cell clonal ratios were observed in the allografts of patients with donor T cell macrochimerism. GvH clones were found in recipient bone marrow, and some of the GvH clones appeared earlier in ileal mucosa or blood, which is consistent with an intestinal mucosal origin.

Libraries were made using the immunoSEQ multiplex PCR assay. For most patients, genomic DNA was isolated using the Qiagen DNeasy Blood and Tissue Kit and was shipped frozen to Adaptive Biotechnologies for TCR sequencing. For most patients, genomic DNA was subjected to high-throughput TCR-beta CDR3 sequencing by Adaptive Biotechnologies. Turning to the authors' computational methods: TCR sequencing data were retrieved from Adaptive's ImmunoSEQ software for roughly 20 patients, whereas a few other patients were processed with MiXCR and VDJtools. To correct CD4 versus CD8 sorting errors, any sequence found in both subsets at a frequency ratio below 5:1 was removed. CDR3 nucleotide sequences shared between donor and recipient were removed because the origin of such sequences could not be assigned. To count as alloreactive, a clone needed at least 2-fold expansion over unstimulated cells and a minimum CFSE-low frequency of 0.002% (template counts) or 0.001% (read counts). A clone was considered mappable if detected in the sequenced pre-transplant spleen, lymph node, or MLR CFSE-low populations of the donor or recipient. The cumulative frequency of alloreactive clones was calculated as a percentage of all sequences, weighted by copy number. Entries here come from immuneACCESS through TCRdb and include only in-frame sequences with V and J called. Some clones fail to appear in such tables; in the studies checked, an unresolved V gene covers under half of the shortfall, and the cause of the remainder is unknown. The V and J calls and clone size were taken over from that table, and D and trimming were inferred from the DNA. Present in this sample are 90,000 to 150,000 clones, 90% to 95% of which were seen just once. Of the sample, 2.5% to 3.5% is held by the ten largest clones.

The meaning of the sample's time point label: cells obtained before transplantation from donor or recipient. CD3+CD4+ and CD3+CD8+ populations were FACS-sorted from unstimulated pre-transplant donor and recipient cells taken from spleen or lymph nodes. Note on this clone: Its target antigen remains unknown. Per-base qualities were not stored, and no clone one base away is much larger.

Reading the germline V gene gives CDR1 SGDLS and CDR2 YYNGEE. Including cysteine and phenylalanine, the CDR3 has 15 amino acids. This entry keeps only the CDR3 DNA: 45 bases, framed from base 1. A distance of 8 bases separates the germline ends of V and J, which lose 0 bases and 2 bases respectively. This receptor was identified in a human donor who received an intestinal transplant. The specimen was unstimulated CD8+ T cells sorted from spleen or lymph node cells, collected before intestinal transplant. The chain is assembled from TRBV9 and TRBJ2-2; TRBD2 could be the D gene, as 6 bases match. The CDR3: CASSVDSGNTGELFF. The DNA is TGTGCCAGCAGCGTAGATAGCGGAAACACCGGGGAGCTGTTTTTT. Extended through the reference TRBV9 and TRBJ2-2 proteins, this CDR3 yields the full variable domain: DSGVTQTPKHLITATGQRVTLRCSPRSGDLSVYWYQQSLDQGLQFLIQYYNGEERAKGNILERFSAQQFPDLHSELNLSSLELGDSALYFCASSVDSGNTGELFFGEGSRLTVL.